This T cell receptor beta chain was profiled in a study of technical replicates of blood from several donors. Germline V lookup: CDR1 MGHRA, CDR2 YSYEKL. The CDR3 is made up of 14 amino acids. Trimming took off 2 bases at V and 3 bases at J, with 11 bases between the two ends. Data came from immunoSEQ multiplex PCR; TCRdb stores just in-frame clones and leaves some out. The sample includes tens of thousands of clones, roughly 96% of them seen just once. The TCR comes from a human donor in good health. The sequencing sample was made of T cells isolated from PBMCs. V usage is TRBV4-1 and J usage is TRBJ2-7; unclear D gene. This CDR3 is CASSQPGVSYEQYF. CDR3 DNA sequence: TGCGCCAGCAGCCAACCGGGTGTAAGCTACGAGCAGTACTTC.